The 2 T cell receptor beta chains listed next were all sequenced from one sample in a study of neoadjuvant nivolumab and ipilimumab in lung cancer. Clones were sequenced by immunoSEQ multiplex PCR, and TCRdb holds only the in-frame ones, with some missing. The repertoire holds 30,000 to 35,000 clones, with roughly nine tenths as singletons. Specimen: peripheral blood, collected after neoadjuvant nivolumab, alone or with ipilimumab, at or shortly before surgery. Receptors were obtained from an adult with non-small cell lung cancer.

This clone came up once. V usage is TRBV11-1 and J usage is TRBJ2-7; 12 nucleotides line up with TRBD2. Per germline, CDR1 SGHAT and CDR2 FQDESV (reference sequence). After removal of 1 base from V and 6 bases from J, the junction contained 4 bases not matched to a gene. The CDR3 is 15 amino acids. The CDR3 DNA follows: TGTGCCAGCAGCTTAGGTGGACTAGCGGGGATCGAGCAGTACTTC. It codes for CASSLGGLAGIEQYF.

DNA of the CDR3: TGTGCCAGCAGCTCACCCCGGACAGGGAGGGAGACCCAGTACTTC. Translating it yields CASSSPRTGRETQYF. J is TRBJ2-5 and V is TRBV11-2; 8 nucleotides agree with TRBD1. Trimming at V came to 4 bases and at J to 5 bases, leaving 9 bases not matched to a gene. In germline, CDR1 is SGHAT, CDR2 FQNNGV. The length of the CDR3 is 15 residues.